This passage covers 18 T cell receptor beta chains from one sample sequenced in a study of blood T cell repertoires in COVID-19. TCRdb's copy holds only in-frame clones and misses some; the assay was immunoSEQ multiplex PCR. The table has roughly 120,000 clones, roughly 90% seen once. The sequenced sample consisted of peripheral blood. All receptors derive from a man aged 50-59 years with COVID-19, enrolled during active disease.

The chain joins TRBV9 to TRBJ2-2, with 14 bases fitting TRBD2. Unmatched junction bases numbered 5, after V lost 3 bases and J lost 4 bases. The CDR3 extends over 17 amino acids. Germline-derived CDR1 and CDR2 are SGDLS and YYNGEE. The CDR3 spells CASSASGTSGSTGELFF. In DNA form, the CDR3 reads TGTGCCAGCAGCGCTTCCGGGACTAGCGGGAGCACCGGGGAGCTGTTTTTT. Variable domain in full (rest from reference TRBV9 and TRBJ2-2): DSGVTQTPKHLITATGQRVTLRCSPRSGDLSVYWYQQSLDQGLQFLIQYYNGEERAKGNILERFSAQQFPDLHSELNLSSLELGDSALYFCASSASGTSGSTGELFFGEGSRLTVL.

This clone was seen once. The J gene is TRBJ2-7, the V gene TRBV28, with TRBD1 as a possible D gene (7 bases). CDR1 MDHEN and CDR2 SYDVKM come from the germline V gene. This CDR3 has 14 residues. Trimming removed 4 bases at V and 6 bases at J, with 16 bases between. The CDR3 protein is CASSSPGQRAEQYF. The CDR3 DNA sequence: TGTGCCAGCAGTTCGCCGGGACAGCGGGCCGAGCAGTACTTC.

In the case of this clone: The junction and the germline gene differ at one end; a read error may be behind it. The chain links TRBV7-7 to TRBJ1-2; the D gene is possibly TRBD1 (6 bases). The CDR3 is 18 amino acids. Germline CDR1 is SSHAT and CDR2 is FNYEAQ (reference sequence). The CDR3 loop reads CASSSLYSGTPNVYGYTF. CDR3 coding DNA: TGTGCTAGCAGCTCCCTTTACTCCGGGACACCGAACGTCTATGGCTACACCTTC.

The genes are TRBV9 and TRBJ2-1; 10 bases agree with TRBD2. CDR1 is SGDLS and CDR2 is YYNGEE in the germline V gene. V shed 4 bases and J 4 bases; nucleotides not matched to a gene: 8. The CDR3 length is 16 residues. CDR3 region: CASSPPAGGPYNEQFF. The CDR3 bases are TGTGCCAGCAGCCCTCCAGCGGGAGGGCCATACAATGAGCAGTTCTTC.

This clone was observed a handful of times. The chain links TRBV5-1 to TRBJ2-2; 14 bases align to TRBD2. Per germline, CDR1 SGHRS and CDR2 YFSETQ. CDR3 length: 18 residues. Trimming cost V 4 bases and J 4 bases; bases outside gene matches: 9. CDR3 nucleotide sequence: TGCGCCAGCAGCCAGGGACTAGCGGGAGAAAGGTCCACCGGGGAGCTGTTTTTT. Encoded protein: CASSQGLAGERSTGELFF.

V is TRBV19 and J is TRBJ1-4, with D maybe TRBD1 (5 bases). The germline gives CDR1 LNHDA, CDR2 SQIVND (reference sequence). Trimming left V 4 bases short and J 8 bases short, with 20 bases between. The CDR3 has 16 amino acids. The CDR3 nucleotides are TGTGCCAGTAGTACCATTCGGAGGGGAGGTGGAGAAAAACTGTTTTTT. Protein sequence: CASSTIRRGGGEKLFF. Variable domain in full (rest from reference TRBV19 and TRBJ1-4): DGGITQSPKYLFRKEGQNVTLSCEQNLNHDAMYWYRQDPGQGLRLIYYSQIVNDFQKGDIAEGYSVSREKKESFPLTVTSAQKNPTAFYLCASSTIRRGGGEKLFFGSGTQLSVL.

V is TRBV20-1 and J is TRBJ2-7; 7 nucleotides line up with TRBD2. V shed 3 bases and J 4 bases; nucleotides not matched to a gene: 6. This CDR3 comprises 13 residues. Germline CDR1 reads DFQATT; CDR2 reads SNEGSKA (reference sequence). This CDR3 is CSASPGGTYEQYV. The DNA of the CDR3 is TGCAGTGCTAGTCCGGGAGGTACATACGAGCAGTACGTC.

The chain employs TRBV11-2 and TRBJ1-1; 7 positions agree with TRBD1. Germline V gene data show CDR1 as SGHAT and CDR2 as FQNNGV. V dropped 2 bases and J dropped 6; count of bases not matched to a gene: 9. The CDR3 totals 15 residues. DNA for the CDR3: TGTGCCAGCAGCTTATCGGGACAGTCCTTCTCTGAAGCTTTCTTT. Translating it yields CASSLSGQSFSEAFF.

The chain employs TRBV9 and TRBJ2-7, with 13 bases that match TRBD2. Germline V gene data show CDR1 as SGDLS and CDR2 as YYNGEE. Trimming removed 3 bases from V and 6 bases from J; junction bases left unmatched: 3. The CDR3 loop spans 14 amino acids. The CDR3: CASSETSGRSEQYF. The CDR3 DNA reads TGTGCCAGCAGCGAGACTAGCGGGAGGTCCGAGCAGTACTTC.

In this sample, this clone turned up a few times. The chain couples TRBV5-4 to TRBJ2-1; D might be TRBD2 (5 bases). Trimming shortened V by 2 bases and J by 2 bases, and 11 bases separated the two germline ends. The CDR3 has 15 amino acids. Germline V gene sequence: CDR1 SGHNT, CDR2 YYREEE (reference sequence). The CDR3 sequence is CASSLVGAPYNEQFF. CDR3 DNA sequence: TGTGCCAGCAGCTTAGTGGGAGCACCCTACAATGAGCAGTTCTTC.

This chain joins TRBV11-2 and TRBJ2-1, with D tentatively TRBD2 (6 bases). V lost 1 base and J lost 0, with 7 bases in between. The CDR3 consists of 15 residues. Germline V CDR1 and CDR2: SGHAT, FQNNGV. The CDR3 DNA is TGTGCCAGCAGCTTAGGCGGGAACTCCTACAATGAGCAGTTCTTC. Its translation is CASSLGGNSYNEQFF.

The chain recombines TRBV7-8 with TRBJ1-5; unclear D gene. This CDR3 has 13 amino acids. Trimming pared 5 bases from V and 4 bases from J, leaving 9 bases between. The germline gives CDR1 SGHVS, CDR2 FQNEAQ. CDR3 residues: CASSHSLNQPQHF. For the CDR3, the DNA is TGTGCCAGCAGCCATTCCCTTAATCAGCCCCAGCATTTT. Drawing the rest from reference TRBV7-8 and TRBJ1-5, the complete variable domain is GAGVSQSPRYKVAKRGQDVALRCDPISGHVSLFWYQQALGQGPEFLTYFQNEAQLDKSGLPSDRFFAERPEGSVSTLKIQRTQQEDSAVYLCASSHSLNQPQHFGDGTRLSIL.

The genes are TRBV7-9 and TRBJ2-7; 8 bases map to TRBD2. Germline CDR1 and CDR2: SEHNR and FQNEAQ (reference sequence). V trimming: 5 bases; J trimming: 5 bases; junction bases outside the gene matches: 2. The CDR3 has 12 residues. CDR3 DNA sequence: TGTGCCAGCAGCGAGCGGGGGAACGAGCAGTACTTC. As protein: CASSERGNEQYF.

The gene calls are TRBV6-2 or TRBV6-3 and TRBJ2-3, with D perhaps matching TRBD2 (6 bases). V lost 5 bases to trimming and J lost 2 bases, with 20 bases between them. The CDR3 spans 17 residues. Germline lookup yields CDR1 MNHEY and CDR2 SVGEGT. DNA for the CDR3: TGTGCCAGCAGTAATCTTCTGGGGTGGGGACTCACAGATACGCAGTATTTT. Translation: CASSNLLGWGLTDTQYF.

The chain joins TRBV28 to TRBJ2-3; no clear D. Trimming took off 2 bases at V and 0 bases at J, with 9 bases between the two ends. CDR1 and CDR2 (germline): MDHEN, SYDVKM. The CDR3 contains 15 residues. CDR3 nucleotides: TGTGCCAGCAGTTTAGCGAGCGCGAGCACAGATACGCAGTATTTT. Translated: CASSLASASTDTQYF.

The chain joins TRBV4-1 to TRBJ2-1; the D gene is possibly TRBD2 (6 bases). Germline assignment: CDR1 MGHRA and CDR2 YSYEKL. This CDR3 contains 17 residues. With 4 bases removed from V and 4 bases from J, the gap between germline ends came to 20 bases. CDR3 DNA: TGCGCCAGCAGCCTCGGGGGAGCGCGGTCCCGTTACAATGAGCAGTTCTTC. It is translated as CASSLGGARSRYNEQFF.

This chain links TRBV7-9 with TRBJ2-3; 11 nucleotides align to TRBD2. This CDR3 has 15 residues. Trimming cost V 3 bases and J 4 bases; bases outside gene matches: 3. Looked up from germline, CDR1 is SEHNR and CDR2 is FQNEAQ (reference sequence). DNA for the CDR3: TGTGCCAGCAGCTTTGGGACTAGCGGAGCAGATACGCAGTATTTT. Translation gives CASSFGTSGADTQYF.

This chain joins TRBV7-2 and TRBJ2-7; D unclear. The CDR3 consists of 13 residues. Germline CDR1 SGHTA, CDR2 FQGNSA. V was trimmed by 3 bases and J by 1 base, leaving 7 bases between them. CDR3 residues: CASSFVLSYEQYF. CDR3 DNA sequence: TGTGCCAGCAGCTTCGTCCTTTCCTACGAGCAGTACTTC.